The 7 T cell receptor beta chains reported below all come from one sample, sequenced in a study of shared T cell receptors in the human thymus (dated by TCRdb to the early 2020s). The method behind the library was the immunoSEQ multiplex PCR assay. Imported from immuneACCESS, the table was reduced by TCRdb to in-frame sequences with V and J called. These copies leave out some clones; in studies compared against another copy, an unresolved V gene accounts for under half, and the cause of the remainder is not known. This sample lists about 380,000 clones; 95% were detected once. Jointly, the top ten make up 0.015% to 0.02% of the sample. The sequenced sample was thymocytes. Every receptor here comes from a human donor.

This sequence joins TRBV19 and TRBJ1-5, with D possibly TRBD1 on 5 matching bases. Trimming took off 5 bases at V and 3 bases at J, with 20 bases between the two ends. CDR3 length equals 17 residues. Looked up from germline, CDR1 is LNHDA and CDR2 is SQIVND (reference sequence). The CDR3 nucleotides read TGTGCCAGTAGTTCCTCTGGGGAACAGGACTACAATCAGCCCCAGCATTTT. Its protein product is CASSSSGEQDYNQPQHF.

This clone was picked up one time. The J gene is TRBJ1-1, the V gene TRBV7-6; D is unclear. The CDR3 contains 13 residues. V lost 3 bases to trimming and J lost 5 bases, with 10 bases between them. Germline V lookup: CDR1 SGHVS, CDR2 FNYEAQ. The CDR3 here is CASSFGINTEAFF. CDR3 DNA sequence: TGTGCCAGCAGCTTCGGTATAAATACTGAAGCTTTCTTT. Based on the CDR3 plus reference TRBV7-6 and TRBJ1-1, the full variable domain is GAGVSQSPRYKVTKRGQDVALRCDPISGHVSLYWYRQALGQGPEFLTYFNYEAQQDKSGLPNDRFSAERPEGSISTLTIQRTEQRDSAMYRCASSFGINTEAFFGQGTRLTVV.

The chain couples TRBV11-2 to TRBJ2-1; 8 positions agree with TRBD1. CDR3 length: 15 amino acids. Germline V lookup: CDR1 SGHAT, CDR2 FQNNGV. Trimming took 5 bases from V and 5 from J; bases not matched to a gene: 8. CDR3 coding DNA: TGTGCCAGCAGCCCCTACAGGGGGTATAACAATGAGCAGTTCTTC. Translating it yields CASSPYRGYNNEQFF. Full variable domain (remainder filled in from reference TRBV11-2 and TRBJ2-1): EAGVAQSPRYKIIEKRQSVAFWCNPISGHATLYWYQQILGQGPKLLIQFQNNGVVDDSQLPKDRFSAERLKGVDSTLKIQPAKLEDSAVYLCASSPYRGYNNEQFFGPGTRLTVL.

This rearrangement joins TRBV10-3 to TRBJ1-5, with D possibly matching TRBD1 (5 bases). The CDR3 is 15 amino acids. Trimming took 2 bases from V and 5 from J, leaving 13 bases between them. The germline gives CDR1 ENHRY, CDR2 SYGVKD. CDR3 nucleotide sequence: TGTGCCATCAGTGAGCGGGGGTCGGTCGATCAGCCCCAGCATTTT. Encoded protein: CAISERGSVDQPQHF.

The gene calls are TRBV2 and TRBJ2-2; TRBD2 matches 9 bases. The CDR3 is 19 amino acids. Germline CDR1 and CDR2: SNHLY and FYNNEI. V dropped 5 bases and J dropped 0; count of bases not matched to a gene: 13. CDR3 nucleotide sequence: TGTGCCAGCAGTACCCGGGTAGCGGGAGCGTTCACGAACACCGGGGAGCTGTTTTTT. Translated: CASSTRVAGAFTNTGELFF.

Only one count was recorded for this clone. The chain uses TRBV30 and TRBJ1-1; 10 bases align to TRBD1. The CDR3 totals 18 residues. Per the germline V gene, CDR1 is GTSNPN and CDR2 is SVGIG (reference sequence). V shed 0 bases and J 5 bases; nucleotides not matched to a gene: 15. CDR3 loop: CAWSVRWNRQGAPTEAFF. CDR3 DNA sequence: TGTGCCTGGAGTGTTCGCTGGAACAGACAGGGGGCCCCTACTGAAGCTTTCTTT.

The chain's CDR3 is CASSLYAEQFF. In DNA, the CDR3 is TGTGCCAGCAGCTTATATGCCGAGCAGTTCTTC. The V and J genes are TRBV7-9 and TRBJ2-1; D unresolved. CDR1 and CDR2 from the germline V gene are SEHNR and FQNEAQ (reference sequence). The V end was cut by 2 bases, the J end by 10 bases, with 6 bases between. CDR3 length: 11 amino acids.